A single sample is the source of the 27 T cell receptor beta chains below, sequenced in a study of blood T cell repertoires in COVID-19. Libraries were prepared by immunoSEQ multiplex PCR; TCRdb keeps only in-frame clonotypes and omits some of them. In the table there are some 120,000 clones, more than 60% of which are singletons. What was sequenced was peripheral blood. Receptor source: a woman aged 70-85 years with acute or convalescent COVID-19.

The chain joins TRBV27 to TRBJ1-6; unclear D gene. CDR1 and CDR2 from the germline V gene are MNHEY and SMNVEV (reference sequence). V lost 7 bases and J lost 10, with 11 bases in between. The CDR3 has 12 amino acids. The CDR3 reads CASTDNRSPLHF. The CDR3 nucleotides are TGTGCCAGCACCGATAACCGGTCACCCCTCCACTTT.

CDR3 residues: CASSSTSGGAYNEQFF. The CDR3 DNA is TGTGCCAGCAGCTCGACTAGCGGGGGGGCCTACAATGAGCAGTTCTTC. V usage is TRBV7-6 and J usage is TRBJ2-1; TRBD2 matches 14 bases. The CDR3 loop spans 16 amino acids. The V and J ends lost 4 bases and 2 bases, in that order; junction bases with no gene match: 1. The V gene's germline CDR1 is SGHVS and CDR2 FNYEAQ.

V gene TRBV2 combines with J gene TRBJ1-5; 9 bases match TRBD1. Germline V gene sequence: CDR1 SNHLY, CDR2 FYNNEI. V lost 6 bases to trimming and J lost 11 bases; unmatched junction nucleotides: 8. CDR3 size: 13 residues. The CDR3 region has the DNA TGTGCCAGCAGGGACAGGGGCTGGGGAGCCCAGCATTTT. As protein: CASRDRGWGAQHF.

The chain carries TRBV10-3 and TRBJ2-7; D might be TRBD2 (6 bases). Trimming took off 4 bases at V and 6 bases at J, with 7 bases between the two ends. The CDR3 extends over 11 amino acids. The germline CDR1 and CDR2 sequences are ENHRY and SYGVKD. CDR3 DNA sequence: TGTGCCATCAGTGGGGACTCCGAGCAGTACTTC. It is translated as CAISGDSEQYF.

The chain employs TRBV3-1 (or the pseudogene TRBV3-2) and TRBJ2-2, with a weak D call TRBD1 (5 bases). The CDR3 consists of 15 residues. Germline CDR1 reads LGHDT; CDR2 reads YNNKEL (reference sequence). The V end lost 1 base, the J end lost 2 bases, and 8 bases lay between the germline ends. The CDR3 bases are TGTGCCAGCAGCCAAGGTCAGGGAAACACCGGGGAGCTGTTTTTT. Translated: CASSQGQGNTGELFF.

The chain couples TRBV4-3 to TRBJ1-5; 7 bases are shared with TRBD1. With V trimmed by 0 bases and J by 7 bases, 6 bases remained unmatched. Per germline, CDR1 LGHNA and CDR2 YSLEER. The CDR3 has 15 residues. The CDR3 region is CASSQDRGQGQPQHF. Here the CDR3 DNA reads TGCGCCAGCAGCCAAGATAGGGGGCAAGGGCAGCCCCAGCATTTT.

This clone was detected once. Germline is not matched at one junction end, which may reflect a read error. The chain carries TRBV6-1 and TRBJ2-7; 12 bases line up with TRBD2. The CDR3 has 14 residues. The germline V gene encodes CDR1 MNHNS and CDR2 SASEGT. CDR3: CASSEARSSGGGAF. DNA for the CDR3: TGTGCCAGCAGTGAAGCTCGGTCTAGCGGGGGGGGAGCCTTC.

The CDR3 is CASRRLAERYNEQFF. CDR3 sequence (DNA): TGTGCCAGCAGGAGACTAGCGGAAAGATACAATGAGCAGTTCTTC. V is TRBV28 and J is TRBJ2-1; TRBD2 matches at 9 bases. Germline V gene lookup returns CDR1 MDHEN and CDR2 SYDVKM. V shed 6 bases, J shed 4 bases, and the junction held 7 bases outside the gene matches. The CDR3 contains 15 residues.

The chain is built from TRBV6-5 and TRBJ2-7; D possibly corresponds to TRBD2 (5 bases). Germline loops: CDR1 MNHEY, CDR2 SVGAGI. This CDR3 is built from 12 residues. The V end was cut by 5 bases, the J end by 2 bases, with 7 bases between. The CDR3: CASSRGPYEQYF. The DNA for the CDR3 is TGTGCCAGCAGTCGGGGTCCCTACGAGCAGTACTTC.

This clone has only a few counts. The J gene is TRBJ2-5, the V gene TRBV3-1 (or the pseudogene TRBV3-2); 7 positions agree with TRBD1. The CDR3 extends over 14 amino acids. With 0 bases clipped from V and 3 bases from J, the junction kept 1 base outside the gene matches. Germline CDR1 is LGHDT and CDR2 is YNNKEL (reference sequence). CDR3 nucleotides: TGTGCCAGCAGCCAAGATACAGGGGAAGAGACCCAGTACTTC. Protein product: CASSQDTGEETQYF.

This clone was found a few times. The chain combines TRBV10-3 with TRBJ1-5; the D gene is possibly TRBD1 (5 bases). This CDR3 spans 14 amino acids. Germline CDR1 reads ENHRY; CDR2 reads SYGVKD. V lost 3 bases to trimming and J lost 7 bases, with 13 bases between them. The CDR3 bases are TGTGCCATCAGTGAAGGGCAGGGTCAACAGCCCCAGCATTTT. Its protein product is CAISEGQGQQPQHF.

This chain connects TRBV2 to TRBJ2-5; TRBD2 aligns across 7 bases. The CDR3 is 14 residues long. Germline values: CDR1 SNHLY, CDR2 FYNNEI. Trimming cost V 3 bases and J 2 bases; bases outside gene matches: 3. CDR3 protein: CASSDLGGQETQYF. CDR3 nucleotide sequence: TGTGCCAGCAGTGATTTGGGGGGGCAAGAGACCCAGTACTTC.

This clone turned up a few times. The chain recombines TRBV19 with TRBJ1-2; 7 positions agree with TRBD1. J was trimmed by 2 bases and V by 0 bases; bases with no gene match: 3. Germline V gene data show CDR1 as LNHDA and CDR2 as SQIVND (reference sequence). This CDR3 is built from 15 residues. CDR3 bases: TGTGCCAGTAGTATAGAGTTGACAGGGAACTATGGCTACACCTTC. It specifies CASSIELTGNYGYTF.

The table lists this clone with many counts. The CDR3 here is CASSKGGGPSYEQYF. CDR3 DNA sequence: TGTGCCAGCAGCAAAGGAGGAGGGCCCTCCTACGAGCAGTACTTC. The chain combines TRBV21-1 with TRBJ2-7; TRBD2 reflects the table's D call only, with no check against the DNA. TRBV21-1 is designated a pseudogene. This CDR3 is built from 15 residues.

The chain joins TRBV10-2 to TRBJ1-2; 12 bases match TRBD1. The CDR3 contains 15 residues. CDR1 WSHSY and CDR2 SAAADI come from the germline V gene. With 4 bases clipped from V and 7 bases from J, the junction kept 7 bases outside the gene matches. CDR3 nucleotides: TGCGCCAGCAGTGCAACCGGGACAGGGGGCCGTGGCTACACCTTC. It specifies CASSATGTGGRGYTF.

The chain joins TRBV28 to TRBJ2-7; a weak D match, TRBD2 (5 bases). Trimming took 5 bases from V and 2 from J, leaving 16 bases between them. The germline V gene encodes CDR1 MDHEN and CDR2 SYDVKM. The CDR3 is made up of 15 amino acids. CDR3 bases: TGTGCCAGCAGTGCGGTATGGAGGCCTCCCTACGAGCAGTACTTC. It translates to CASSAVWRPPYEQYF.

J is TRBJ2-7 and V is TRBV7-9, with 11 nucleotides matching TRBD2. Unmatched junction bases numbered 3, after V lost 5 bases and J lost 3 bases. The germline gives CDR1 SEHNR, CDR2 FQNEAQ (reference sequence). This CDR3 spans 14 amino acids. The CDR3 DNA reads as TGTGCCAGCAGCCCTCTAGCGGGAGGCTACGAGCAGTACTTC. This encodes CASSPLAGGYEQYF.

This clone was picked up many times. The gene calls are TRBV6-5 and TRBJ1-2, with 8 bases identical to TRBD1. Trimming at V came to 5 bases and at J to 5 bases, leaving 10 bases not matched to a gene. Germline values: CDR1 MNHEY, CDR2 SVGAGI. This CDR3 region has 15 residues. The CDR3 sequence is CASSRIKQGDYGYTF. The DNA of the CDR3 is TGTGCCAGCAGTCGAATTAAACAGGGGGATTATGGCTACACCTTC.

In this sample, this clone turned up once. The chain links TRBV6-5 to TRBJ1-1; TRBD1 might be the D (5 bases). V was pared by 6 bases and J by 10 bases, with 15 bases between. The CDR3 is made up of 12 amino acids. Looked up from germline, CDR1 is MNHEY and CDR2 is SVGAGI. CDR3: CASSVSGVGAFF. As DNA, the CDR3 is TGTGCCAGCAGCGTATCGGGGGTGGGAGCTTTCTTT.

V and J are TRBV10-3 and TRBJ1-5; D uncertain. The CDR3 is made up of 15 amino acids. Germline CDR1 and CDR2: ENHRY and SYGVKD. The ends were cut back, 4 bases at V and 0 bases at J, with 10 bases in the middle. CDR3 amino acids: CAISVEADSNQPQHF. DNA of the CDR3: TGTGCCATCAGTGTGGAGGCCGATAGCAATCAGCCCCAGCATTTT.

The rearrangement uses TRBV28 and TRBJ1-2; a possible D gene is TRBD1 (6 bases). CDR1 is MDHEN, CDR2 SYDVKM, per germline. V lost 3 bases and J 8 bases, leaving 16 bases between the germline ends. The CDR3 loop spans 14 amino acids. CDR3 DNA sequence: TGTGCCAGCAGTTTGGGAACAGGGCGGTGGGGCTACACCTTC. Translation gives CASSLGTGRWGYTF.

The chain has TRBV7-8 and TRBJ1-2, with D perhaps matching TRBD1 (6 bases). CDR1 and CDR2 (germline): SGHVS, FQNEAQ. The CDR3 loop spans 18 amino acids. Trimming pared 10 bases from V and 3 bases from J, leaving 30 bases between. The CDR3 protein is CATAKGVFRDVDHYGYTF. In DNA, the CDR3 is TGTGCCACCGCGAAGGGGGTTTTTCGTGACGTGGACCACTATGGCTACACCTTC.

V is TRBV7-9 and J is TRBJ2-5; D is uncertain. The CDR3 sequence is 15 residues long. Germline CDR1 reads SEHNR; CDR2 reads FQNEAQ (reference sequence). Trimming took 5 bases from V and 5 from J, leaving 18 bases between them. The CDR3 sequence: CASSGEGGPHETQYF. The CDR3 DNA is TGTGCCAGCAGCGGCGAAGGTGGGCCCCATGAGACCCAGTACTTC.

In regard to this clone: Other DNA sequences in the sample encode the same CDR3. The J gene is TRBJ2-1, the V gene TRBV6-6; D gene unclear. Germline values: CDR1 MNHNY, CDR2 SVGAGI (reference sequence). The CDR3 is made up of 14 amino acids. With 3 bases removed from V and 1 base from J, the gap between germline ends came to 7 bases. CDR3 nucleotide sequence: TGTGCCAGCAGTTATGGTACATCCTACAATGAGCAGTTCTTC. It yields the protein CASSYGTSYNEQFF.

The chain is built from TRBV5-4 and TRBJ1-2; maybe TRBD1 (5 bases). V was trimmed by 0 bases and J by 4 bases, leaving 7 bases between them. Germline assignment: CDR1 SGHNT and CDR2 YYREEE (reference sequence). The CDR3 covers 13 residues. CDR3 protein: CASSLAGIYGYTF. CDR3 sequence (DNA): TGTGCCAGCAGCTTGGCAGGGATCTATGGCTACACCTTC.

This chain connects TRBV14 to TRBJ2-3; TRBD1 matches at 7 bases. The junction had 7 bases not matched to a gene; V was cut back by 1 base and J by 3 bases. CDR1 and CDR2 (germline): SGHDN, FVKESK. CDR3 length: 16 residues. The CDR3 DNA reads TGTGCCAGCAGCCAAGTCTTCCGGGACAGTACAGATACGCAGTATTTT. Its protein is CASSQVFRDSTDTQYF. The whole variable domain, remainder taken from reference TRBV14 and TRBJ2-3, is EAGVTQFPSHSVIEKGQTVTLRCDPISGHDNLYWYRRVMGKEIKFLLHFVKESKQDESGMPNNRFLAERTGGTYSTLKVQPAELEDSGVYFCASSQVFRDSTDTQYFGPGTRLTVL.

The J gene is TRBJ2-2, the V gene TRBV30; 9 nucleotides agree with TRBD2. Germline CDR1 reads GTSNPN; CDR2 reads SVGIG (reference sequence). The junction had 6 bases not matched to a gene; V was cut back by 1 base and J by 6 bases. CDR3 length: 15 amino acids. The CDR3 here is CAWSASGRIAGELFF. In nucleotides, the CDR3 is TGTGCCTGGAGTGCAAGCGGGAGGATAGCCGGGGAGCTGTTTTTT.